These 32 T cell receptor beta chains were sequenced from one sample in a study of cytomegalovirus exposure and HLA in healthy donors (dated by TCRdb to the late 2010s). Library creation used the immunoSEQ multiplex PCR assay. For the multiplex PCR, a mixture combining 60 forward primers for TCR Vbeta segments and 13 reverse primers for TCR Jbeta segments was used. TCRdb re-hosts the immuneACCESS table, in-frame sequences only. Its copies lack some clones; in the studies checked, an unresolved V gene accounts for under half of them, and the cause for the rest is not known. The sample profile shows some 180,000 clones; roughly 87% of them were found once. The ten most abundant clones make up approximately 0.23% of the sample. The sequenced material came from PBMCs. The source is a girl under two years old in good health and CMV-seronegative.

The rearrangement links TRBV18 to TRBJ2-1; 8 bases match TRBD2. This CDR3 comprises 15 residues. Trimming removed 6 bases from V and 8 bases from J; junction bases left unmatched: 12. Germline CDR1 is KGHSH and CDR2 is LQKENI. CDR3 nucleotides: TGTGCCAGCTCGCCCGCGGGACTAGAGGCCGATGAGCAGTTCTTC. It specifies CASSPAGLEADEQFF.

J is TRBJ1-6 and V is TRBV4-1; no reliable D call. Germline lookup yields CDR1 MGHRA and CDR2 YSYEKL. The CDR3 is made up of 14 amino acids. V was cut by 6 bases and J by 7 bases, with 13 bases left in between. The CDR3: CASRPLLSNSPLHF. CDR3 nucleotide sequence: TGCGCCAGCAGACCATTACTTTCAAATTCACCCCTCCACTTT.

V usage is TRBV7-9 and J usage is TRBJ1-1; possibly TRBD1 for D (6 bases). The CDR3 spans 14 residues. The germline CDR1 and CDR2 sequences are SEHNR and FQNEAQ (reference sequence). The V end lost 4 bases, the J end lost 5 bases, and 14 bases lay between the germline ends. The DNA for the CDR3 is TGTGCCAGCAGCTGGTCCTCAACAGGGACTGAAGCTTTCTTT. It yields the protein CASSWSSTGTEAFF.

The chain employs TRBV7-9 and TRBJ1-2; 8 bases map to TRBD1. J lost 2 bases, V lost 5 bases, and 19 bases had no gene match. The CDR3 extends over 19 amino acids. Germline values: CDR1 SEHNR, CDR2 FQNEAQ (reference sequence). In DNA form, the CDR3 reads TGTGCCAGCAGCCCCTACTACCCAGGGGGCGCTGAGGGAAACTATGGCTACACCTTC. Amino acid sequence: CASSPYYPGGAEGNYGYTF.

The rearrangement joins TRBV25-1 to TRBJ1-1; tentatively, D is TRBD1 (5 bases). The CDR3 extends over 13 amino acids. The V gene lost 5 bases and the J gene lost 5 bases, with 12 bases spanning the gap. Germline loops: CDR1 MGHDK, CDR2 SYGVNS. For the CDR3, the DNA is TGTGCCAGCAGTCCCTATAGGGGAACTGAAGCTTTCTTT. Its translation is CASSPYRGTEAFF.

This clone has only one observation. The V gene is TRBV7-3, the J gene TRBJ2-2; D ambiguous. Germline CDR1 reads SGHTA; CDR2 reads FQGTGA. The CDR3 has 15 residues. Trimming cost V 2 bases and J 4 bases, with 11 bases left between them. CDR3 bases: TGTGCCAGCAGCTTACTGGTCGGTGTCACCGGGGAGCTGTTTTTT. This encodes CASSLLVGVTGELFF.

This chain links TRBV29-1 with TRBJ1-3; 8 positions match TRBD1. The CDR3 has 13 residues. With 4 bases clipped from V and 3 bases from J, the junction kept 2 bases outside the gene matches. Germline V CDR1 and CDR2: SQVTM, ANQGSEA. The DNA of the CDR3 is TGCAGCGTTGCCAGGGGGCTTGGAAACACCATATATTTT. Translation gives CSVARGLGNTIYF.

The chain links TRBV12-5 to TRBJ1-1; D remains ambiguous. Germline-derived CDR1 and CDR2 are LGHNT and FRNRAP. The CDR3 is 13 amino acids. V dropped 5 bases and J dropped 4 bases, with 11 bases sitting between them. The CDR3 bases are TGTGCTAGTGGTCAAGGAGGCGGCACTGAAGCTTTCTTT. Its translation: CASGQGGGTEAFF.

The chain is built from TRBV6-4 and TRBJ2-1; TRBD1 aligns across 9 bases. V gave up 6 bases and J gave up 7 bases; unmatched junction bases: 7. CDR3 length equals 14 residues. The germline V gene encodes CDR1 MRHNA and CDR2 SNTAGT. Here the CDR3 reads CASSRDREANEQFF. CDR3 bases: TGTGCCAGCAGCCGGGACAGGGAGGCAAATGAGCAGTTCTTC.

The gene calls are TRBV19 and TRBJ1-3; unclear D gene. Germline V gene sequence: CDR1 LNHDA, CDR2 SQIVND (reference sequence). Trimming removed 3 bases at V and 2 bases at J, with 8 bases between. The CDR3 spans 14 residues. As DNA, the CDR3 is TGTGCCAGTAGTATTTTTCCAGCTGGAAACACCATATATTTT. It encodes CASSIFPAGNTIYF.

CDR3 protein: CASSSTGSSYEQYF. CDR3 coding DNA: TGTGCCAGCAGTTCCACCGGGAGCTCCTACGAGCAGTACTTC. V is TRBV7-2 and J is TRBJ2-7; a possible D gene is TRBD2 (6 bases). V lost 6 bases and J 0 bases, leaving 12 bases between the germline ends. CDR1 is SGHTA, CDR2 FQGNSA, per germline. The CDR3 sequence is 14 residues long.

This clone occurred a few times. Its ends do not fully match the called genes, so a read error is possible. The chain employs TRBV7-9 and TRBJ2-5; 8 nucleotides align to TRBD1. The CDR3 runs to 15 residues. Germline CDR1 reads SEHNR; CDR2 reads FQNEAQ (reference sequence). In DNA form, the CDR3 reads TGTTCCAGCAGCCCCCTTGGACAGGGTTGGGAGACCCAGTACTTC. This sequence encodes CSSSPLGQGWETQYF.

V usage is TRBV5-6 and J usage is TRBJ2-1; possible D gene TRBD2, 5 bases. Trimming cost V 0 bases and J 2 bases, with 15 bases left between them. Germline V gives CDR1 SGHDT, CDR2 YYEEEE. There are 17 residues in the CDR3. Here the CDR3 reads CASSLGTSGRAYNEQFF. The CDR3 DNA reads TGTGCCAGCAGCTTGGGGACGAGTGGGCGGGCCTACAATGAGCAGTTCTTC.

This clone was observed once. V usage is TRBV7-6 and J usage is TRBJ2-3; D is perhaps TRBD2 (6 bases). V lost 0 bases and J 3 bases, leaving 19 bases between the germline ends. This CDR3 is built from 18 residues. Looked up from germline, CDR1 is SGHVS and CDR2 is FNYEAQ. CDR3 protein: CASSLARILASETDTQYF. CDR3 bases: TGTGCCAGCAGCTTAGCAAGGATCTTGGCTAGCGAAACAGATACGCAGTATTTT.

The chain recombines TRBV7-8 with TRBJ1-1; D may be TRBD1 (6 bases). CDR1 and CDR2 (germline): SGHVS, FQNEAQ. V shed 3 bases and J shed 3 bases, with 11 bases lying between them. This CDR3 has 14 residues. The CDR3 region is CASSFLQGYTEAFF. In DNA, the CDR3 is TGTGCCAGCAGCTTTCTACAGGGCTACACTGAAGCTTTCTTT.

The genes are TRBV15 and TRBJ2-5, with 8 positions matching TRBD2. This CDR3 contains 15 residues. In germline, CDR1 is LNHNV, CDR2 YYDKDF (reference sequence). Losses at the gene ends were 5 bases for V and 0 bases for J; bases not matched to a gene: 5. The CDR3 sequence is CATSVIAGYQETQYF. CDR3 in DNA: TGTGCCACCAGCGTTATAGCGGGGTACCAAGAGACCCAGTACTTC. Combining the CDR3 with reference TRBV15 and TRBJ2-5 gives the whole variable domain DAMVIQNPRYQVTQFGKPVTLSCSQTLNHNVMYWYQQKSSQAPKLLFHYYDKDFNNEADTPDNFQSRRPNTSFCFLDIRSPGLGDTAMYLCATSVIAGYQETQYFGPGTRLLVL.

This clone was seen once. V and J are TRBV5-1 and TRBJ2-3; D is perhaps TRBD2 (5 bases). Germline V gene data show CDR1 as SGHRS and CDR2 as YFSETQ. This CDR3 has 17 residues. Trimming took off 2 bases at V and 6 bases at J, with 22 bases between the two ends. The CDR3 protein is CASSFTILGGVRDTQYF. The DNA of the CDR3 is TGCGCCAGCAGCTTTACGATTTTAGGAGGCGTCCGGGATACGCAGTATTTT.

J is TRBJ2-3 and V is TRBV9; 7 bases are a match to TRBD1. Germline V CDR1 and CDR2: SGDLS, YYNGEE. This CDR3 region has 14 residues. V was pared by 4 bases and J by 2 bases, with 4 bases of the junction left unmatched. In DNA, the CDR3 is TGTGCCAGCAGCACCAGGGGGAACACAGATACGCAGTATTTT. This codes for CASSTRGNTDTQYF.

V and J are TRBV11-2 and TRBJ2-1; D might be TRBD2 (5 bases). Germline V gives CDR1 SGHAT, CDR2 FQNNGV. This CDR3 contains 16 residues. The germline V and J ends were trimmed by 0 bases and 7 bases, with 16 bases remaining between them. The CDR3 reads CASSLDRPGLSNEQFF. The CDR3 nucleotides are TGTGCCAGCAGCTTAGATCGCCCCGGACTTTCTAATGAGCAGTTCTTC. Together with reference TRBV11-2 and TRBJ2-1, the CDR3 gives the full variable domain: EAGVAQSPRYKIIEKRQSVAFWCNPISGHATLYWYQQILGQGPKLLIQFQNNGVVDDSQLPKDRFSAERLKGVDSTLKIQPAKLEDSAVYLCASSLDRPGLSNEQFFGPGTRLTVL.

V usage is TRBV4-2 and J usage is TRBJ2-1; TRBD2 agrees at 14 bases. Trimming cost V 0 bases and J 10 bases; bases outside gene matches: 8. The CDR3 sequence is 17 residues long. From germline, CDR1 is LGHNA and CDR2 YNFKEQ. The CDR3 DNA sequence: TGTGCCAGCAGCCAAGAGGAGGGGACTAGCGGGAGACAAGAGCAGTTCTTC. Translated, it gives CASSQEEGTSGRQEQFF.

The chain recombines TRBV7-9 with TRBJ2-3, with TRBD2 identical over 12 bases. The CDR3 is 16 amino acids. The trim removed 4 bases at V and 3 bases at J, leaving 5 bases unmatched. The germline CDR1 and CDR2 sequences are SEHNR and FQNEAQ (reference sequence). CDR3 DNA sequence: TGTGCCAGCAGCTCCGCCGGGACTAGCGGGACAGATACGCAGTATTTT. Translation: CASSSAGTSGTDTQYF.

The rearrangement uses TRBV7-2 and TRBJ2-7, with 9 bases fitting TRBD2. The CDR3 length is 16 residues. The V gene's germline CDR1 is SGHTA and CDR2 FQGNSA. Losses at the gene ends were 7 bases for V and 3 bases for J; bases not matched to a gene: 13. CDR3 amino acids: CASTQRGAGGFYEQYF. In DNA form, the CDR3 reads TGTGCCAGCACTCAAAGGGGCGCGGGGGGGTTCTACGAGCAGTACTTC.

The V gene is TRBV27, the J gene TRBJ2-7, with 12 bases lining up with TRBD1. J gave up 3 bases and V 2 bases, and 2 bases lay outside the gene matches. The CDR3 has 15 amino acids. Germline CDR1 is MNHEY and CDR2 is SMNVEV (reference sequence). CDR3 DNA sequence: TGTGCCAGCAGTTTAGGGGACAGGGGGCACTACGAGCAGTACTTC. This translates into CASSLGDRGHYEQYF.

The chain recombines TRBV19 with TRBJ2-5; 8 bases line up with TRBD1. Judging by the DNA end, TRBJ2-7 fits better; the J call may be wrong. The CDR3 extends over 13 amino acids. Germline CDR1 LNHDA, CDR2 SQIVND (reference sequence). This CDR3 reads CASSPRDRTEQYF. CDR3 nucleotides: TGTGCCAGTAGTCCGCGGGACAGGACCGAGCAGTACTTC.

The chain recombines TRBV4-1 with TRBJ2-7; the D gene is possibly TRBD1 (6 bases). With 3 bases removed from V and 3 bases from J, the gap between germline ends came to 18 bases. This CDR3 spans 16 amino acids. CDR1 is MGHRA, CDR2 YSYEKL, per germline. The DNA for the CDR3 is TGCGCCAGCAGCCAGAACGAACAGGGAAGACTCTACGAGCAGTACTTC. It encodes CASSQNEQGRLYEQYF.

This chain joins TRBV4-2 and TRBJ2-1; 8 nucleotides match TRBD2. In germline, CDR1 is LGHNA, CDR2 YNFKEQ. Trimming at V came to 0 bases and at J to 7 bases, leaving 8 bases not matched to a gene. This CDR3 has 16 amino acids. The CDR3 nucleotides read TGTGCCAGCAGCCAAGATTGGGGTCAGCGGGGGAATGAGCAGTTCTTC. Its protein is CASSQDWGQRGNEQFF.

This chain links TRBV11-2 with TRBJ2-5; a possible D gene is TRBD2 (6 bases). The germline V and J ends were trimmed by 4 bases and 5 bases, with 17 bases remaining between them. Germline lookup yields CDR1 SGHAT and CDR2 FQNNGV. There are 15 residues in the CDR3. CDR3 nucleotides: TGTGCCAGCAGCTCTACCCGGCGGGATCCGGAGACCCAGTACTTC. Its protein is CASSSTRRDPETQYF.

The CDR3 protein is CAWSRRSTEAFF. The CDR3 DNA is TGTGCCTGGAGCCGGCGGTCCACTGAAGCTTTCTTT. The chain couples TRBV30 to TRBJ1-1; D remains unclear. The germline gives CDR1 GTSNPN, CDR2 SVGIG (reference sequence). The V end lost 3 bases, the J end lost 4 bases, and 9 bases lay between the germline ends. The CDR3 runs 12 residues.

V usage is TRBV5-1 and J usage is TRBJ2-7; 14 bases map to TRBD2. The germline gives CDR1 SGHRS, CDR2 YFSETQ. The CDR3 has 15 amino acids. The ends lost 7 bases at V and 5 bases at J; junction bases unmatched: 8. The CDR3 loop is CASSLTSGGADEQYF. Written as DNA, the CDR3 is TGCGCCAGCTCCCTGACTAGCGGGGGGGCGGACGAGCAGTACTTC.

CDR3 sequence (DNA): TGTGCCAGCAGCTCCCCTCGGAGCGGGGAGCTGTTTTTT. As protein: CASSSPRSGELFF. The genes are TRBV12-1 and TRBJ2-2; the table calls TRBD2, which could not be checked here. TRBV12-1 is labeled a pseudogene. This CDR3 is built from 13 residues.

V is TRBV7-6 and J is TRBJ2-7; 8 nucleotides line up with TRBD2. The CDR3 totals 15 residues. Germline V gene lookup returns CDR1 SGHVS and CDR2 FNYEAQ. V shed 5 bases, J shed 10 bases, and the junction held 16 bases outside the gene matches. The CDR3 sequence is CASSRGGGRMWDQYF. DNA of the CDR3: TGTGCCAGCAGCCGTGGGGGCGGGAGGATGTGGGACCAGTACTTC.

The chain couples TRBV7-3 to TRBJ2-7, with a tentative D call TRBD2 (5 bases). Germline V gives CDR1 SGHTA, CDR2 FQGTGA. Deletions cut 1 base from V and 4 bases from J, with 14 bases between. The CDR3 consists of 15 residues. DNA for the CDR3: TGTGCCAGCAGCTTAAGGGCGGGCAGCAATTACGAGCAGTACTTC. This sequence encodes CASSLRAGSNYEQYF.